The clone carrying this T cell receptor (beta chain) was picked up a small number of times. The sample originates from a study of human T cells and chemical hapten exposure. Indicated time point: patch test 1, 2 weeks after DPC sensitization. Treatment in this sample: therapeutic diphenylcyclopropenone sensitization with weekly scalp DPC. TCRdb redid the calling of the RACE reads with MiXCR, one entry per CDR3 protein. Of a few hundred thousand distinct CDR3 sequences in the sample, 4.8% are singletons; the top ten hold roughly 2.4%. Germline CDR1 MGHDK, CDR2 SYGVNS. This CDR3 region has 15 residues. With 5 bases removed from V and 0 bases from J, the gap between germline ends came to 13 bases.

The sequencing here drew on whole blood, taken in connection with sensitization to the hapten diphenylcyclopropenone (DPC). The J gene is TRBJ2-5, the V gene TRBV25-1, with D hard to call. The clonotype was recovered from a woman aged 45-65 years with alopecia areata. Some clones in this sample may be carry-over from other donors' samples. The CDR3 protein is CASSPLGINQETQYF. The CDR3 DNA follows: TGTGCCAGCAGTCCTTTAGGCATTAACCAAGAGACCCAGTACTTC.